A selection of T cell receptor beta chains follows, all from one sample in a study of shared clonotypes between healthy human individuals. Profiling relied on immunoSEQ multiplex PCR, and the TCRdb table lists in-frame clones only, not all of them. The sample lists 950,000 to 1,300,000 clones, more than 65% occurring once. Sample: memory CD4+ T cells sorted from blood. The source is a young man in good health. The CDR3 runs from the conserved cysteine through the conserved F or W. Each record gives: J gene, D gene, V gene, clone size, CDR3 DNA, CDR3 protein. A D gene is named only where the DNA matches it firmly. The size of a clone is reported for some rows only, either as once, few or many, or as a class for expanded clones.

J gene: TRBJ1-1
D gene: TRBD1
V gene: TRBV7-2
clone size: NA
CDR3 DNA: TGTGCCAGCAGGGGACAGAGGAACACTGAAGCTTTCTTT
CDR3 protein: CASRGQRNTEAFF

J gene: TRBJ2-7
D gene: NA
V gene: TRBV4-1
clone size: NA
CDR3 DNA: TGCGCCAGCAGCCCGACGGGACAAACCTACGAGCAGTACTTC
CDR3 protein: CASSPTGQTYEQYF

J gene: TRBJ2-2
D gene: TRBD1
V gene: TRBV5-6
clone size: NA
CDR3 DNA: TGTGCCAGCAGCTTTAAGGGCAGGGGACAGCTTGGAGGGGAGCTGTTTTTT
CDR3 protein: CASSFKGRGQLGGELFF

J gene: TRBJ1-4
D gene: TRBD1
V gene: TRBV5-6
clone size: NA
CDR3 DNA: TGTGCCAGCAGCTTGGAGGGGGGGACAGCTAATGAAAAACTGTTTTTT
CDR3 protein: CASSLEGGTANEKLFF

J gene: TRBJ2-5
D gene: TRBD2
V gene: TRBV6-1
clone size: NA
CDR3 DNA: TGTGCCAGCAGTGGCGGGAGGGCCGGAGAGACCCAGTACTTC
CDR3 protein: CASSGGRAGETQYF

J gene: TRBJ1-3
D gene: NA
V gene: TRBV6-1
clone size: NA
CDR3 DNA: TGTGCCAGCAGTGCACCTATTAGACGCGGAAACACCATATATTTT
CDR3 protein: CASSAPIRRGNTIYF

J gene: TRBJ2-7
D gene: NA
V gene: TRBV28
clone size: NA
CDR3 DNA: TGTGCCAGCAGTTTACAGGGCTCCTACGAGCAGTACTTC
CDR3 protein: CASSLQGSYEQYF

J gene: TRBJ2-5
D gene: NA
V gene: TRBV4-1
clone size: NA
CDR3 DNA: TGCGCCAGCAGCCAAGGTGGTAAAATCCCACAAGAGACCCAGTACTTC
CDR3 protein: CASSQGGKIPQETQYF

J gene: TRBJ2-1
D gene: NA
V gene: TRBV2
clone size: NA
CDR3 DNA: TGTGCCAGCGCGAGAACCTACAATGAGCAGTTCTTC
CDR3 protein: CASARTYNEQFF

J gene: TRBJ2-7
D gene: NA
V gene: TRBV5-4
clone size: NA
CDR3 DNA: TGTGCCAGCAGCTTGGGTGTCTCTACCTACGAGCAGTACTTC
CDR3 protein: CASSLGVSTYEQYF

J gene: TRBJ2-7
D gene: NA
V gene: TRBV6-6
clone size: once
CDR3 DNA: TGTGCCAGCAGATCAAGATACGAGCAGTACTTC
CDR3 protein: CASRSRYEQYF

J gene: TRBJ2-1
D gene: TRBD2
V gene: TRBV5-1
clone size: NA
CDR3 DNA: TGCGCCAGCAGCTTGCGGGCTAGCGGGCAGCGGGGAAATGAGCAGTTCTTC
CDR3 protein: CASSLRASGQRGNEQFF

J gene: TRBJ2-2
D gene: NA
V gene: TRBV28
clone size: NA
CDR3 DNA: TGTGCCAGCATCGACGGGGGCCGAGGGACCGGGGAGCTGTTTTTT
CDR3 protein: CASIDGGRGTGELFF

J gene: TRBJ1-5
D gene: NA
V gene: TRBV27
clone size: NA
CDR3 DNA: TGTGCCAGCAGTTTATCCAAGATTCAGCCCCAGCATTTT
CDR3 protein: CASSLSKIQPQHF

J gene: TRBJ2-3
D gene: NA
V gene: TRBV5-1
clone size: NA
CDR3 DNA: TGCGCCAGCAGCTTGGTGGGTGGGAGCACAGATACGCAGTATTTT
CDR3 protein: CASSLVGGSTDTQYF

J gene: TRBJ1-1
D gene: NA
V gene: TRBV15
clone size: few
CDR3 DNA: TGTGCCACCAGCAGAGATAGGACCACTGAAGCTTTCTTT
CDR3 protein: CATSRDRTTEAFF

J gene: TRBJ2-7
D gene: TRBD2
V gene: TRBV7-2
clone size: NA
CDR3 DNA: TGTGCCAGCAGCTCCGGGACTAGCGTTTCCTCCTACGAGCAGTACTTC
CDR3 protein: CASSSGTSVSSYEQYF

J gene: TRBJ1-1
D gene: NA
V gene: TRBV6-1
clone size: NA
CDR3 DNA: TGTGCCAGCAGCGTACTGAACACTGAAGCTTTCTTT
CDR3 protein: CASSVLNTEAFF

J gene: TRBJ1-1
D gene: NA
V gene: TRBV5-1
clone size: NA
CDR3 DNA: TGCGCCAGCAGCTTGGACGGGGGTACTGAAGCTTTCTTT
CDR3 protein: CASSLDGGTEAFF

J gene: TRBJ1-5
D gene: NA
V gene: TRBV6-1
clone size: few
CDR3 DNA: TGTGCCAGCAGTGAGTTTATGGGGGGATCTCAGCCCCAGCATTTT
CDR3 protein: CASSEFMGGSQPQHF

J gene: TRBJ2-3
D gene: NA
V gene: TRBV15
clone size: NA
CDR3 DNA: TGTGCCACCAGCGGGCGAACGGGCACAGATACGCAGTATTTT
CDR3 protein: CATSGRTGTDTQYF

J gene: TRBJ2-7
D gene: NA
V gene: TRBV5-1
clone size: NA
CDR3 DNA: TGCGCCAGCAGCTTTTCAGGATCGGTGCAGTACTTC
CDR3 protein: CASSFSGSVQYF

J gene: TRBJ1-4
D gene: NA
V gene: TRBV6-6
clone size: NA
CDR3 DNA: TGTGCCAGCTTGTTCGGGCAGGGGAATGAAAAACTGTTTTTT
CDR3 protein: CASLFGQGNEKLFF

J gene: TRBJ1-2
D gene: NA
V gene: TRBV6-1
clone size: NA
CDR3 DNA: TGTGCCAGCCGGCCGGGCTACACCTTC
CDR3 protein: CASRPGYTF

J gene: TRBJ2-2
D gene: NA
V gene: TRBV30
clone size: NA
CDR3 DNA: TGTGCCTGGAGTGTACCCAGTTTGAACACCGGGGAGCTGTTTTTT
CDR3 protein: CAWSVPSLNTGELFF

J gene: TRBJ1-1
D gene: NA
V gene: TRBV28
clone size: NA
CDR3 DNA: TGTGCCAATATTAAAATCCGGGAGCGGGGAATGAACACTGAAGCTTTCTTT
CDR3 protein: CANIKIRERGMNTEAFF

J gene: TRBJ2-7
D gene: NA
V gene: TRBV4-2
clone size: once
CDR3 DNA: TGTGCCAGCAGCCAAGAGGACTATACCGAGCAGTACTTC
CDR3 protein: CASSQEDYTEQYF

J gene: TRBJ2-5
D gene: NA
V gene: TRBV5-1
clone size: NA
CDR3 DNA: TGCGCCAGCAGCTCCGGCGGGTCTCAAGAGACCCAGTACTTC
CDR3 protein: CASSSGGSQETQYF

J gene: TRBJ1-3
D gene: NA
V gene: TRBV30
clone size: once
CDR3 DNA: TGTGCCTGGAGTGGGAGTAGCACCATATATTTT
CDR3 protein: CAWSGSSTIYF

J gene: TRBJ1-2
D gene: NA
V gene: TRBV4-1
clone size: NA
CDR3 DNA: TGCGCCAGCAGCCCCAGAAGGGAGATTGGGGGCGAAAGGAACTATGGCTACACCTTC
CDR3 protein: CASSPRREIGGERNYGYTF

J gene: TRBJ1-3
D gene: NA
V gene: TRBV11-2
clone size: once
CDR3 DNA: TGTGCCAGCAGGTCTACACAGGGTCAAGGAAACACCATATATTTT
CDR3 protein: CASRSTQGQGNTIYF

J gene: TRBJ2-7
D gene: NA
V gene: TRBV10-3
clone size: NA
CDR3 DNA: TGTGCCATCAGTGAGTTCGGGACGACCTACGAGCAGTACTTC
CDR3 protein: CAISEFGTTYEQYF

J gene: TRBJ1-3
D gene: NA
V gene: TRBV19
clone size: NA
CDR3 DNA: TGTGCCAGTAGTATAAGTGGCCTTAGCTCTGGAAACACCATATATTTT
CDR3 protein: CASSISGLSSGNTIYF

J gene: TRBJ2-3
D gene: TRBD2
V gene: TRBV10-3
clone size: NA
CDR3 DNA: TGTGCCATCAGGGGACTAGCGACAGATACGCAGTATTTT
CDR3 protein: CAIRGLATDTQYF

J gene: TRBJ2-7
D gene: TRBD1
V gene: TRBV28
clone size: NA
CDR3 DNA: TGTGCCAGCAGAAAAACCGGGACAGCTCTTTACGAGCAGTACTTC
CDR3 protein: CASRKTGTALYEQYF

J gene: TRBJ2-7
D gene: NA
V gene: TRBV19
clone size: NA
CDR3 DNA: TGTGCCAGTAGTATAAGTGGCAGCACTACATCCGAGCAGTACTTC
CDR3 protein: CASSISGSTTSEQYF

J gene: TRBJ1-2
D gene: TRBD1
V gene: TRBV25-1
clone size: NA
CDR3 DNA: TGTGCCAGCAGTGAGACGCCGGGACAGGGGTCTGGCTACACCTTC
CDR3 protein: CASSETPGQGSGYTF

J gene: TRBJ1-2
D gene: NA
V gene: TRBV2
clone size: once
CDR3 DNA: TGTGCCAGCAGTGAAGCGGTCGGCTATGGCTACACCTTC
CDR3 protein: CASSEAVGYGYTF

J gene: TRBJ1-1
D gene: NA
V gene: TRBV20-1
clone size: NA
CDR3 DNA: TGCAGTGCTAGTTCGGGGACTGAAGCTTTCTTT
CDR3 protein: CSASSGTEAFF

J gene: TRBJ1-4
D gene: NA
V gene: TRBV19
clone size: many
CDR3 DNA: TGTGCCAGTAGTATAGCTGTGGGAGAAAAACTGTTTTTT
CDR3 protein: CASSIAVGEKLFF

J gene: TRBJ1-4
D gene: TRBD1
V gene: TRBV27
clone size: NA
CDR3 DNA: TGTGCCAGCAGGCCCGGGACAGGTGATTATGAAAAACTGTTTTTT
CDR3 protein: CASRPGTGDYEKLFF

J gene: TRBJ1-3
D gene: NA
V gene: TRBV6-1
clone size: NA
CDR3 DNA: TGTTCCACCGGGACTGACGGCGGAAACACCATATATTTT
CDR3 protein: CSTGTDGGNTIYF

J gene: TRBJ2-1
D gene: TRBD2
V gene: TRBV10-3
clone size: NA
CDR3 DNA: TGTGCCATCTCCCGACGGACTAGCGCTTACAATGAGCAGTTCTTC
CDR3 protein: CAISRRTSAYNEQFF

J gene: TRBJ2-1
D gene: NA
V gene: TRBV5-1
clone size: NA
CDR3 DNA: TGCGCCAGCAGCTTGGCTTTGGCAAAAGAGTACAATGAGCAGTTCTTC
CDR3 protein: CASSLALAKEYNEQFF

J gene: TRBJ1-2
D gene: NA
V gene: TRBV5-1
clone size: few
CDR3 DNA: TGCGCCAGCAGCTTGGACCGGAACTATGGCTACACCTTC
CDR3 protein: CASSLDRNYGYTF

J gene: TRBJ1-6
D gene: NA
V gene: TRBV4-3
clone size: many
CDR3 DNA: TGCGCCAGCAGCCATGCCGAAGTTGTGGCCGAAAGACCCCTCCACTTT
CDR3 protein: CASSHAEVVAERPLHF

J gene: TRBJ2-7
D gene: TRBD1
V gene: TRBV18
clone size: NA
CDR3 DNA: TGTGCCAGCTCACCCAGACAGGGCTACGAGCAGTACTTC
CDR3 protein: CASSPRQGYEQYF

J gene: TRBJ1-1
D gene: NA
V gene: TRBV29-1
clone size: NA
CDR3 DNA: TGCAGCGTTGGTCCCGTCCTCGTCCCCACTGAAGCTTTCTTT
CDR3 protein: CSVGPVLVPTEAFF

J gene: TRBJ2-1
D gene: NA
V gene: TRBV7-2
clone size: NA
CDR3 DNA: TGTGCCAGCAGCCTCCCGTTAACTGGGGCTAATGAGCAGTTCTTC
CDR3 protein: CASSLPLTGANEQFF

J gene: TRBJ2-1
D gene: NA
V gene: TRBV19
clone size: once
CDR3 DNA: TGTGCCAGTAGTAGGGGAATAATAGGCACCTACAATGAGCAGTTCTTC
CDR3 protein: CASSRGIIGTYNEQFF